A single sample gave rise to the 18 T cell receptor beta chains below, sequenced in a study of cytomegalovirus exposure and HLA in healthy donors. The study ran its PCR with 60 Vbeta and 13 Jbeta primers. Profiling relied on immunoSEQ multiplex PCR, and the TCRdb table lists in-frame clones only, not all of them. The sample has 30,000 to 35,000 clones, 84% seen once; the top ten hold approximately 4%. The sequencing input was PBMCs. These receptors all come from a woman aged 18-29 years in good health and CMV-seronegative.

A note on this clone: The junction differs from germline at one of its ends, possibly a read error. This chain connects TRBV6-1 to TRBJ1-5, with TRBD1 matching 7 bases. This CDR3 is built from 14 residues. Looked up from germline, CDR1 is MNHNS and CDR2 is SASEGT. The CDR3: CASSDRDRPRSKNF. In nucleotides, the CDR3 is TGTGCCAGCAGTGACCGGGACAGACCTCGCTCAAAGAATTTT.

The chain joins TRBV25-1 to TRBJ2-7, with 11 bases fitting TRBD1. J was trimmed by 1 base and V by 8 bases; bases with no gene match: 4. The CDR3 spans 14 residues. Per the germline V gene, CDR1 is MGHDK and CDR2 is SYGVNS. CDR3 in amino acids: CASGGTGGSYEQYF. In nucleotides, the CDR3 is TGTGCCAGCGGAGGGACAGGGGGATCCTACGAGCAGTACTTC.

About this clone itself: Additional DNA sequences in this sample encode the identical CDR3. V and J are TRBV7-9 and TRBJ2-7, with 7 bases that match TRBD1. The CDR3 runs to 14 residues. Germline V gene data show CDR1 as SEHNR and CDR2 as FQNEAQ (reference sequence). V lost 5 bases and J lost 4; bases outside the gene matches: 8. The CDR3 region is CASSLGDRGYEQYF. The CDR3 DNA is TGTGCCAGCAGCCTAGGGGACAGAGGTTACGAGCAGTACTTC.

This clone appeared a few times. The chain is built from TRBV25-1 and TRBJ2-2; 12 bases are shared with TRBD1. After removal of 4 bases from V and 7 bases from J, the junction contained 13 bases not matched to a gene. Germline lookup yields CDR1 MGHDK and CDR2 SYGVNS. The CDR3 covers 18 residues. The CDR3 is CASSAYSGTGGSFGELFF. Written as DNA, the CDR3 is TGTGCCAGCAGTGCCTACTCCGGGACAGGGGGCTCCTTCGGGGAGCTGTTTTTT.

This chain links TRBV6-5 with TRBJ1-4; D is undetermined. The CDR3 is 12 amino acids. CDR1 is MNHEY and CDR2 is SVGAGI in the germline V gene. V lost 5 bases and J 5 bases, leaving 6 bases between the germline ends. DNA for the CDR3: TGTGCCAGCAGTGGCGGAAATGAAAAACTGTTTTTT. This sequence encodes CASSGGNEKLFF.

This clone showed up just once. The J gene is TRBJ2-3, the V gene TRBV6-4; D remains ambiguous. The CDR3 has 15 residues. Germline V gives CDR1 MRHNA, CDR2 SNTAGT. Trimming removed 2 bases from V and 0 bases from J, with 9 bases in between. The CDR3 DNA reads TGTGCCAGCAGTGACGACGTAGCTAGCACAGATACGCAGTATTTT. Amino acid sequence: CASSDDVASTDTQYF.

The V gene is TRBV9, the J gene TRBJ2-1, with TRBD2 matching 8 bases. Germline CDR1 reads SGDLS; CDR2 reads YYNGEE. The CDR3 loop spans 16 amino acids. J lost 5 bases, V lost 0 bases, and 7 bases had no gene match. The CDR3 coding sequence is TGTGCCAGCAGCGTAGGGATCGAGCGGGGGAACAATGAGCAGTTCTTC. Protein: CASSVGIERGNNEQFF.

This clone has a handful of counts. CDR3 residues: CASMDRFKYF. For the CDR3, the DNA is TGTGCCAGCATGGACAGGTTTAAATACTTC. The chain joins TRBV28 to TRBJ2-5; 7 bases agree with TRBD1. The germline CDR1 and CDR2 sequences are MDHEN and SYDVKM. The CDR3 sequence is 10 residues long. V gave up 7 bases and J gave up 14 bases; unmatched junction bases: 7.

V usage is TRBV15 and J usage is TRBJ2-5, with D tentatively TRBD2 (5 bases). The better agreement between TRBJ2-7 and the DNA end casts doubt on the J call. Per the germline V gene, CDR1 is LNHNV and CDR2 is YYDKDF (reference sequence). The CDR3 loop spans 14 amino acids. The CDR3 DNA is TGTGCCACCAGCAGAGTAGCGACGTCTTACGAGCAGTACTTC. This encodes CATSRVATSYEQYF.

The gene calls are TRBV4-1 and TRBJ1-6; tentatively, D is TRBD1 (6 bases). The length of the CDR3 is 19 residues. Looked up from germline, CDR1 is MGHRA and CDR2 is YSYEKL. V lost 0 bases to trimming and J lost 0 bases, with 15 bases between them. The CDR3 sequence: CASSQESGRGPSYNSPLHF. The DNA of the CDR3 is TGCGCCAGCAGCCAAGAGAGTGGCAGGGGCCCCTCCTATAATTCACCCCTCCACTTT.

The chain joins TRBV29-1 to TRBJ2-1, with D possibly being TRBD1 (5 bases). CDR1 is SQVTM, CDR2 ANQGSEA, per germline. Trimming took 6 bases from V and 0 from J, leaving 15 bases between them. The CDR3 is 15 residues long. This CDR3 is CSVQGVPGSYNEQFF. In nucleotides, the CDR3 is TGCAGCGTCCAAGGGGTCCCGGGCTCCTACAATGAGCAGTTCTTC.

This clone came up once. J is TRBJ2-7 and V is TRBV28; 9 nucleotides agree with TRBD1. Trimming at V came to 6 bases and at J to 0 bases, leaving 6 bases not matched to a gene. CDR3 length equals 15 residues. Germline loops: CDR1 MDHEN, CDR2 SYDVKM. The CDR3 loop reads CASRSEGQGSYEQYF. The CDR3 DNA reads TGTGCCAGCAGGTCCGAGGGACAGGGCTCCTACGAGCAGTACTTC.

The chain has TRBV27 and TRBJ2-3; a weak D match, TRBD2 (7 bases). Trimming left V 3 bases short and J 5 bases short, with 18 bases between. The CDR3 is made up of 16 amino acids. Germline V lookup: CDR1 MNHEY, CDR2 SMNVEV (reference sequence). CDR3 nucleotide sequence: TGTGCCAGCAGTTTCGGGGCTAGCGGAGGGGGAGATACGCAGTATTTT. It specifies CASSFGASGGGDTQYF.

The V call is TRBV5-1, the J call TRBJ2-7; 8 nucleotides align to TRBD2. This CDR3 has 14 residues. Germline CDR1 and CDR2: SGHRS and YFSETQ. Trimming at V came to 6 bases and at J to 5 bases, leaving 10 bases not matched to a gene. CDR3 nucleotides: TGCGCCAGCACCTATGGACTAGCTGTTGACGAGCAGTACTTC. Protein product: CASTYGLAVDEQYF.

The CDR3 loop is CASSLSGLISGNTIYF. The CDR3 DNA follows: TGTGCCAGCAGCTTGTCGGGACTGATCTCTGGAAACACCATATATTTT. The V and J genes are TRBV7-8 and TRBJ1-3; possibly TRBD1 for D (5 bases). Germline CDR1 reads SGHVS; CDR2 reads FQNEAQ. This CDR3 region has 16 residues. Trimming left V 3 bases short and J 0 bases short, with 12 bases between.

Written as DNA, the CDR3 is TGTGCCAGCAGGGGAGAGGGAGGGCGACTGTTTTTT. Protein product: CASRGEGGRLFF. The V gene is TRBV7-9, the J gene TRBJ1-4; D gene ambiguous. This CDR3 spans 12 amino acids. Per the germline V gene, CDR1 is SEHNR and CDR2 is FQNEAQ (reference sequence). V lost 6 bases and J lost 13, with 15 bases in between.

The gene calls are TRBV7-2 and TRBJ1-5, with D tentatively TRBD1 (6 bases). Germline V lookup: CDR1 SGHTA, CDR2 FQGNSA. The CDR3 runs to 13 residues. V lost 3 bases, J lost 9 bases, and 12 bases lay in between. The CDR3 DNA reads TGTGCCAGCAGCTTTGCGACAGGTCGGCCCCAGCATTTT. Translated: CASSFATGRPQHF. Based on the CDR3 plus reference TRBV7-2 and TRBJ1-5, the full variable domain is GAGVSQSPSNKVTEKGKDVELRCDPISGHTALYWYRQSLGQGLEFLIYFQGNSAPDKSGLPSDRFSAERTGGSVSTLTIQRTQQEDSAVYLCASSFATGRPQHFGDGTRLSIL.

The V gene is TRBV7-6, the J gene TRBJ2-5, with D possibly TRBD1 on 6 matching bases. V lost 5 bases and J 11 bases, leaving 21 bases between the germline ends. The CDR3 totals 14 residues. CDR1 is SGHVS and CDR2 is FNYEAQ in the germline V gene. CDR3 coding DNA: TGTGCCAGCAGCCCCACAGGGTCCCACCCCAAGCAGTACTTC. Protein sequence: CASSPTGSHPKQYF.